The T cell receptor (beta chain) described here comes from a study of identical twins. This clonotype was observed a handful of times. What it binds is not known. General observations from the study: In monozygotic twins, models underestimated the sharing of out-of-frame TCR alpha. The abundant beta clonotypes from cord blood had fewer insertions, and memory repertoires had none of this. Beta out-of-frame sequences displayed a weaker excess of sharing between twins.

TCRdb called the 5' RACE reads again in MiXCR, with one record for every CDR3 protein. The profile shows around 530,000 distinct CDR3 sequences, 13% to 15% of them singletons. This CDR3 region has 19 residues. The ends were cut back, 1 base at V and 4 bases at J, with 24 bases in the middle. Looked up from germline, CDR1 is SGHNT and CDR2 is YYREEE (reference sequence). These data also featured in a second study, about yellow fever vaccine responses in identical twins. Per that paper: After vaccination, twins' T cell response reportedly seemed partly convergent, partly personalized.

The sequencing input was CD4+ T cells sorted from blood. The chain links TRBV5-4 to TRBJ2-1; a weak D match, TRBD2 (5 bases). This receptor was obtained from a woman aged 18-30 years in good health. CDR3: CASSLRELALAGLYNEQFF. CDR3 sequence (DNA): TGTGCCAGCAGCTTGCGGGAACTGGCTCTCGCTGGGCTATACAATGAGCAGTTCTTC.